The source of this T cell receptor beta chain is a study of vaccination effects on CD4 cells after COVID-19. In the study overall: The second dose preceded post-vaccine samples by a median of 72 days.

Regarding the study as a whole: Among infection- and vaccine-induced clones, marked clonal contraction occurred late after vaccination.

The CDR3 length is 14 residues. The V gene lost 2 bases and the J gene lost 4 bases, with 11 bases spanning the gap. CDR1 SEHNR and CDR2 FQNEAQ come from the germline V gene (reference sequence). Clones were read by immunoSEQ multiplex PCR, and TCRdb kept only the in-frame ones, dropping some. The sample records about 24,000 clones, about four fifths being singletons. Worth noting for this clone: Its cognate antigen is unknown.

Before sequencing took place, the ViraFEST assay used viral peptide pools to expand antigen-specific CD4+ T cells. After around nine days in culture, the CD4+ T cells were isolated. The participants, recipients of two vaccine doses, got either BNT162b2 or mRNA-1273. Having tested negative for nucleocapsid antibodies, the vaccine recipients showed no prior SARS-CoV-2 infection. PBMC were cultured at around 2 million per well with approximately 9 IU/ml IL-2 and 7.5 to 10 ug/ml peptides. The source is a human donor who received a COVID-19 vaccine. Some clones in this sample may be carry-over from other donors' samples. Sequencing used CD4+ T cells from PBMCs cultured with SARS-CoV-2 spike peptides, obtained after COVID-19 vaccination. The chain is built from TRBV7-9 and TRBJ1-2; no reliable D call. The CDR3 protein is CASSLNGESYGYTF. As DNA, the CDR3 is TGTGCCAGCAGCTTAAATGGGGAGTCCTATGGCTACACCTTC.